This T cell receptor beta chain was captured by sequencing in a study of beta chain features in type 1 diabetes. Findings of the study overall: With patients and controls alike, PCR might favor shorter templates to an equal degree. All four CD4+ subsets from Type 1 diabetes patients carried moderately but significantly shorter TCRB CDR3s. Type 1 diabetes patients showed fewer insertions and more deletions at VDJ junctions.

In regard to this clone: Its specificity is not known.

Isolated RNA was reverse transcribed in full, so expressed TCRB transcripts were sequenced. Clones were sequenced by immunoSEQ multiplex PCR, and TCRdb holds only the in-frame ones, with some missing. The sample lists 300,000 to 400,000 clones, around 10% seen once, with 0.015% to 0.02% in the top ten. CD45RO/CCR7/CD25/CD127/CD95/CD27 sorting isolated CD4+ naive, central memory, regulatory and stem cell-like memory cells. V dropped 3 bases and J dropped 4; count of bases not matched to a gene: 8. The CDR3 length is 16 residues. Germline V gene lookup returns CDR1 SGHRS and CDR2 YFSETQ. This sequence originates from a woman aged 25-40 years in good health. The genes are TRBV5-1 and TRBJ2-1; TRBD2 aligns across 9 bases. The sample was naive CD4+ T cells from blood. CDR3: CASSSTPSGIYNEQFF. CDR3 nucleotide sequence: TGCGCCAGCAGCTCCACCCCTAGCGGGATTTACAATGAGCAGTTCTTC.